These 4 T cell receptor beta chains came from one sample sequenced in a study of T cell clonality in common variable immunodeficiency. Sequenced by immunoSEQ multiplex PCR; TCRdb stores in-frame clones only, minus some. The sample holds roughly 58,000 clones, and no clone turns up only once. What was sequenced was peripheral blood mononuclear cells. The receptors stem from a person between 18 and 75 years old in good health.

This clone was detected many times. The CDR3 spells CSAAGTGKETQYF. The DNA read from the CDR3 is TGCAGTGCGGCCGGAACAGGGAAAGAGACC. The rearrangement links TRBV20-1 to TRBJ2-5; D perhaps matches TRBD1 (6 bases). With the read ending 3 residues before the CDR3 end, the germline J gene is used to fill in that end. The germline V gene has CDR1 DFQATT and CDR2 SNEGSKA (reference sequence). The CDR3 runs to 13 residues. Trimming took off 6 bases at V and 3 bases at J, with 14 bases between the two ends.

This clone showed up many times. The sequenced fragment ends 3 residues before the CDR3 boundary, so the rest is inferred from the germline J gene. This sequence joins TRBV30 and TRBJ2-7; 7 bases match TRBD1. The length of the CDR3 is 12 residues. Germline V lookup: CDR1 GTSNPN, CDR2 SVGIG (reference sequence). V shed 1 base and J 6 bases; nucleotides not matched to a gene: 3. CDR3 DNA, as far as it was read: TGTGCCTGGAGTGCGTACAGGGGCGAG. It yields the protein CAWSAYRGE. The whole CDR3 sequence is CAWSAYRGEQYF.

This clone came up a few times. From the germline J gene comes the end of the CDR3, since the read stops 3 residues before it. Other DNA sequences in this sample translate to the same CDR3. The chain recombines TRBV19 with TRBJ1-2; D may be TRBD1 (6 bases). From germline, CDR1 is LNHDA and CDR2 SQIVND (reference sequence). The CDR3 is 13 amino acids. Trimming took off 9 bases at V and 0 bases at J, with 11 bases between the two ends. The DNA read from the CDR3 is TGTGCCAGCGCGGACAGAGCTAACTATGGC. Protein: CASADRANYG. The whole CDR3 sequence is CASADRANYGYTF.

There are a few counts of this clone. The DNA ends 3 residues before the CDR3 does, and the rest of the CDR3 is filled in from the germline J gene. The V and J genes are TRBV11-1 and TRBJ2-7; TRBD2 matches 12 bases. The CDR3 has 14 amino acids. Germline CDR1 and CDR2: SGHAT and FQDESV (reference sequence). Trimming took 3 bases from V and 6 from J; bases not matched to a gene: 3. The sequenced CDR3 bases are TGTGCCAGCAGCTTCGGACTAGCGGGATTCGAG. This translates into CASSFGLAGFE. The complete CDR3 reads CASSFGLAGFEQYF. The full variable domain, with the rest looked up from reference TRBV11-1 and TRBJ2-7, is EAEVAQSPRYKITEKSQAVAFWCDPISGHATLYWYRQILGQGPELLVQFQDESVVDDSQLPKDRFSAERLKGVDSTLKIQPAELGDSAMYLCASSFGLAGFEQYFGPGTRLTVT.